A few counts support the clone carrying this TCR beta chain. These data come from a study of T cells in Graves' hyperthyroidism and ophthalmopathy. TCR beta CDR3 regions were amplified from RNA transcripts. The TCR CDR3 first-round RT-PCR relied on the HTBI primer set. TCRdb recomputed calls from the multiplex PCR reads with MiXCR, one row per CDR3 protein. The sample consists of about half a million distinct CDR3 sequences, about 16% of them appearing once. This clonotype originated in a woman in her 30s with Graves' ophthalmopathy. Material for sequencing was blood.

The CDR3 loop is CASSLAADEKLFF. In nucleotides, the CDR3 is TGTGCCAGCAGCTTAGCGGCAGATGAAAAACTGTTTTTT. The genes are TRBV13 and TRBJ1-4; no firm D call. Trimming stripped 1 base from V and 6 bases from J, with 6 bases between. The CDR3 sequence is 13 residues long. Germline V gene lookup returns CDR1 PRHDT and CDR2 FYEKMQ (reference sequence).